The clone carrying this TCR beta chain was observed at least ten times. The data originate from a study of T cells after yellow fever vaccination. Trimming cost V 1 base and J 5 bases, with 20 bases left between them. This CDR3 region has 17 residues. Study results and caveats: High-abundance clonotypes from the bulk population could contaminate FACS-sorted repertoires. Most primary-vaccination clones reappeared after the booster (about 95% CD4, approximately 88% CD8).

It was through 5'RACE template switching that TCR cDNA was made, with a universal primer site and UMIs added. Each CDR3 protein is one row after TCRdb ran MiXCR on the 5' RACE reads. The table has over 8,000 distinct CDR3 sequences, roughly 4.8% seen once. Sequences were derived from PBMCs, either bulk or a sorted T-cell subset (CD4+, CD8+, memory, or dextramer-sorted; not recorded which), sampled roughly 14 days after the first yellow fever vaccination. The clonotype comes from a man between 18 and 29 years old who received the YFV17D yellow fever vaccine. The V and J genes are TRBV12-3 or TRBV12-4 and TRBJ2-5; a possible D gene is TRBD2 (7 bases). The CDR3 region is CASSLVGGGGARETQYF. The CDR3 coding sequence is TGTGCCAGCAGTTTAGTGGGGGGAGGGGGGGCGCGGGAGACCCAGTACTTC.